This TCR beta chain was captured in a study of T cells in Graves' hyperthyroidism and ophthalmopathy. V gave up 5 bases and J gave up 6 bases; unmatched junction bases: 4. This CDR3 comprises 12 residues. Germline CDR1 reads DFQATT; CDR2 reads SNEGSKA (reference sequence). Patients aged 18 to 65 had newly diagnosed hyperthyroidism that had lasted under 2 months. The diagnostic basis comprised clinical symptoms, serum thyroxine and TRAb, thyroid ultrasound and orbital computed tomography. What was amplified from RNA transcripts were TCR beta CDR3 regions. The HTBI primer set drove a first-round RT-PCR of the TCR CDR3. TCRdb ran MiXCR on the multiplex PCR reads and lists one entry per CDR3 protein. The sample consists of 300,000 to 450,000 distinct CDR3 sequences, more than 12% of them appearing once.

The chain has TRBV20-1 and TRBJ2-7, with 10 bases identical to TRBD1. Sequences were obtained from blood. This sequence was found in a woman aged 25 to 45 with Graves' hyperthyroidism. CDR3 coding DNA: TGCAGTGCTTGGGGGACAGGGGTCGAGCAGTACTTC. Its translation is CSAWGTGVEQYF.